What follows are 4 T cell receptor beta chains derived from one specimen sequenced in a study of regulatory T cells in long-lasting Graves disease. Relying on iRepertoire HTBI primers and Arm-PCR of CDR3 regions, the team built TCR beta libraries. TCRdb passed the multiplex PCR reads through MiXCR, listing each CDR3 protein once. The sample comprises about 560,000 distinct CDR3 sequences, 15% to 20% of which are singletons, and more than 10% rests with the top ten. The sample's time point: newly diagnosed GD, antithyroid drugs for less than 3 months. After RNA was extracted from PBMCs, the TCR library was made from it. In addition, the sample was reused for a study of T cells in Graves' hyperthyroidism and ophthalmopathy.

This specimen consisted of peripheral blood mononuclear cells (PBMCs), obtained at new diagnosis, from a patient treated with antithyroid drugs. The receptors originated from a man between 18 and 35 years old with Graves disease.

This clonotype was found many times. The chain is built from TRBV28 and TRBJ2-4, with D possibly being TRBD1 (5 bases). This CDR3 has 13 residues. In germline, CDR1 is MDHEN, CDR2 SYDVKM. Deletions cut 6 bases from V and 6 bases from J, with 12 bases between. In DNA, the CDR3 is TGTGCCAGCAGACCCCGCCAGGGAAACATTCAGTACTTC. Protein: CASRPRQGNIQYF.

The V gene is TRBV5-1, the J gene TRBJ1-1, with 9 bases fitting TRBD1. Germline lookup yields CDR1 SGHRS and CDR2 YFSETQ. With V trimmed by 4 bases and J by 3 bases, 4 bases remained unmatched. The CDR3 is 14 residues long. DNA for the CDR3: TGCGCCAGCAGCGCCGGGACAGGGTACACTGAAGCTTTCTTT. Translated, it gives CASSAGTGYTEAFF.

This clonotype came up many times. V is TRBV20-1 and J is TRBJ2-7, with D uncertain. The CDR3 covers 15 residues. Germline V CDR1 and CDR2: DFQATT, SNEGSKA (reference sequence). The V end lost 5 bases, the J end lost 3 bases, and 20 bases lay between the germline ends. As DNA, the CDR3 is TGCAGTGCTGGGGATCTCACCGTGGGGAACTACGAGCAGTACTTC. Encoded protein: CSAGDLTVGNYEQYF.

There are many counts of this clonotype. The chain is built from TRBV10-3 and TRBJ1-5; the match to TRBD1 covers 10 bases. CDR3 size: 18 residues. The V gene's germline CDR1 is ENHRY and CDR2 SYGVKD. Trimming at V came to 6 bases and at J to 0 bases, leaving 11 bases not matched to a gene. Here the CDR3 reads CAIRNRDRGYYSNQPQHF. The CDR3 nucleotides read TGTGCCATCAGAAACCGGGACAGGGGATATTATAGCAATCAGCCCCAGCATTTT.